This T cell receptor (beta chain) was observed in a study of T cells in Graves' hyperthyroidism and ophthalmopathy. This clonotype came up a few times. The CDR3 has 13 amino acids. V lost 4 bases and J 5 bases, leaving 11 bases between the germline ends. Per the germline V gene, CDR1 is SNHLY and CDR2 is FYNNEI. RNA transcripts provided the source from which TCR beta CDR3 regions were amplified. The TCR CDR3 first-round RT-PCR relied on the HTBI primer set. Via MiXCR, TCRdb re-called the multiplex PCR reads, giving one row per CDR3 protein. There are over 700,000 distinct CDR3 sequences in the sample; roughly 40% occur only once, and 7.5% to 9.5% lies in the top ten. When ophthalmopathy did not progress within 18 months, Graves' hyperthyroidism was considered stable. Exclusion criteria comprised uncontrolled infection, other autoimmune disease, pregnancy or lactation.

The receptor comes from a man younger than 35 with Graves' hyperthyroidism. The chain is built from TRBV2 and TRBJ2-5; tentatively, D is TRBD2 (6 bases). Specimen: blood. The CDR3 reads CASSATRHETQYF. DNA of the CDR3: TGTGCCAGCAGTGCGACTAGACACGAGACCCAGTACTTC.